What follows are 21 T cell receptor beta chains derived from one specimen sequenced in a study of cytomegalovirus exposure and HLA in healthy donors. PCR used 60 Vbeta primers and 13 Jbeta primers. Repertoires were generated with immunoSEQ multiplex PCR, while TCRdb's copy carries only in-frame clones and drops some. The repertoire holds some 80,000 clones, with around 85% as singletons. Sequenced sample: PBMCs. The receptors here all came from a human donor in good health.

J is TRBJ2-1 and V is TRBV18; possible D gene TRBD2, 6 bases. This CDR3 comprises 17 residues. CDR1 and CDR2 (germline): KGHSH, LQKENI. V was clipped by 1 base and J by 0 bases, with 13 bases between them. CDR3 residues: CASSPRAGLPSYNEQFF. Here the CDR3 DNA reads TGTGCCAGCTCACCACGGGCGGGGCTTCCCTCCTACAATGAGCAGTTCTTC.

This chain connects TRBV5-1 to TRBJ2-1; D might be TRBD2 (7 bases). The germline gives CDR1 SGHRS, CDR2 YFSETQ. Trimming stripped 4 bases from V and 9 bases from J, with 17 bases between. The CDR3 covers 14 residues. The CDR3 reads CASSPEGGLGEQFF. The CDR3 bases are TGCGCCAGCAGCCCAGAGGGGGGGTTAGGTGAGCAGTTCTTC.

The J gene is TRBJ2-3, the V gene TRBV18; possibly TRBD2 for D (6 bases). V was shortened by 5 bases and J by 2 bases, with 23 bases between the two germline ends. From germline, CDR1 is KGHSH and CDR2 LQKENI. This CDR3 contains 18 residues. The DNA of the CDR3 is TGTGCCAGCTCAACGGAGGGAAAAGGGACCGAGTTCACAGATACGCAGTATTTT. This codes for CASSTEGKGTEFTDTQYF.

V gene TRBV10-2 combines with J gene TRBJ1-5; D perhaps matches TRBD1 (5 bases). In germline, CDR1 is WSHSY, CDR2 SAAADI. V lost 0 bases and J lost 5, with 14 bases in between. The CDR3 runs to 16 residues. CDR3 in amino acids: CASSESDQGRHQPQHF. CDR3 sequence (DNA): TGCGCCAGCAGTGAGTCGGACCAGGGAAGACATCAGCCCCAGCATTTT.

This rearrangement joins TRBV10-3 to TRBJ2-7; TRBD2 agrees at 10 bases. The CDR3 runs to 12 residues. After removal of 10 bases from V and 3 bases from J, the junction contained 3 bases not matched to a gene. Germline-derived CDR1 and CDR2 are ENHRY and SYGVKD. CDR3 residues: CATQREGYEQYF. CDR3 sequence (DNA): TGTGCCACGCAGCGGGAGGGCTACGAGCAGTACTTC.

The rearrangement joins TRBV4-3 to TRBJ2-7; 7 bases line up with TRBD1. This CDR3 is built from 15 residues. The V and J ends lost 1 base and 3 bases, in that order; junction bases with no gene match: 6. CDR1 is LGHNA, CDR2 YSLEER, per germline. DNA of the CDR3: TGCGCCAGCAGCCAAGTCCCGGGACAGAGCTACGAGCAGTACTTC. It specifies CASSQVPGQSYEQYF.

The chain employs TRBV5-1 and TRBJ2-1, with D perhaps TRBD2 (6 bases). The CDR3 has 14 residues. Germline V lookup: CDR1 SGHRS, CDR2 YFSETQ. V lost 7 bases and J lost 0, with 11 bases in between. The CDR3 protein is CASHGGNSYNEQFF. CDR3 bases: TGCGCCAGCCACGGGGGTAACTCCTACAATGAGCAGTTCTTC.

The chain carries TRBV2 and TRBJ1-1, with D unclear. The germline V gene has CDR1 SNHLY and CDR2 FYNNEI. Trimming removed 8 bases from V and 5 bases from J, with 9 bases in between. This CDR3 is 11 amino acids long. CDR3 in DNA: TGTGCCAGCCCCCCGGGGACTGAAGCTTTCTTT. Residues: CASPPGTEAFF.

The chain carries TRBV5-6 and TRBJ2-7; 11 bases map to TRBD1. CDR1 is SGHDT and CDR2 is YYEEEE in the germline V gene. The J segment lost 5 bases and the V segment lost 4 bases, leaving 8 bases of the junction unmatched. This CDR3 comprises 15 residues. This chain's CDR3 is CASSTNPGQGDEQYF. The CDR3 coding sequence is TGTGCCAGCAGCACCAATCCGGGACAGGGGGACGAGCAGTACTTC.

V gene TRBV7-2 combines with J gene TRBJ2-7, with TRBD1 as a possible D gene (5 bases). The CDR3 totals 17 residues. The V gene's germline CDR1 is SGHTA and CDR2 FQGNSA. V gave up 5 bases and J gave up 0 bases, with 20 bases separating them. Here the CDR3 reads CASSLKGLQVASYEQYF. The DNA of the CDR3 is TGTGCCAGCAGCCTAAAGGGCTTACAGGTCGCCTCCTACGAGCAGTACTTC.

V usage is TRBV9 and J usage is TRBJ2-3; 11 bases match TRBD2. CDR1 is SGDLS and CDR2 is YYNGEE in the germline V gene. The CDR3 is 16 residues long. J was trimmed by 14 bases and V by 4 bases; bases with no gene match: 18. CDR3 DNA sequence: TGTGCCAGCAGCCTCCAGCCGGACAGTACTAGCGGGGGAAGGTATTTT. It yields the protein CASSLQPDSTSGGRYF.

The rearrangement joins TRBV6-5 to TRBJ1-6, with 7 bases identical to TRBD1. Germline CDR1 reads MNHEY; CDR2 reads SVGAGI. J gave up 10 bases and V 2 bases, and 8 bases lay outside the gene matches. CDR3 length: 15 residues. The CDR3 DNA sequence: TGTGCCAGCAGTTACGAGGGGGCGCTTCGGTCACCCCTCCACTTT. Translating it yields CASSYEGALRSPLHF.

V gene TRBV11-2 combines with J gene TRBJ1-5, with 7 positions matching TRBD1. V was clipped by 1 base and J by 4 bases; unmatched bases: 4. The CDR3 length is 15 residues. Germline loops: CDR1 SGHAT, CDR2 FQNNGV. The CDR3 DNA sequence: TGTGCCAGCAGCTTAGGGGGACAGCCAAATCAGCCCCAGCATTTT. This translates into CASSLGGQPNQPQHF.

J is TRBJ1-1 and V is TRBV4-2; TRBD1 might be the D (5 bases). The V and J ends lost 0 bases and 0 bases respectively, with 26 bases between them. The CDR3 spans 21 residues. The germline V gene has CDR1 LGHNA and CDR2 YNFKEQ. CDR3 protein: CASSQDQPGRFVSIMNTEAFF. DNA of the CDR3: TGTGCCAGCAGCCAAGATCAACCAGGGAGGTTTGTTTCTATCATGAACACTGAAGCTTTCTTT.

J is TRBJ2-3 and V is TRBV27, with D perhaps matching TRBD2 (6 bases). Trimming stripped 7 bases from V and 8 bases from J, with 22 bases between. In germline, CDR1 is MNHEY, CDR2 SMNVEV (reference sequence). The CDR3 runs 15 residues. CDR3 sequence reads: CASTGYAGPPSTQYF. The CDR3, as DNA: TGTGCCAGCACGGGTTATGCGGGACCGCCGTCTACGCAGTATTTT.

This chain connects TRBV4-1 to TRBJ2-1, with 8 bases that match TRBD1. J gave up 4 bases and V 3 bases, and 8 bases lay outside the gene matches. The V gene's germline CDR1 is MGHRA and CDR2 YSYEKL. CDR3 size: 16 residues. CDR3 loop: CASSQRQGSSYNEQFF. The CDR3, as DNA: TGCGCCAGCAGCCAGAGACAGGGGAGCTCTTACAATGAGCAGTTCTTC.

The chain is built from TRBV29-1 and TRBJ1-1; TRBD1 might be the D (6 bases). This CDR3 is 13 amino acids long. Germline CDR1 and CDR2: SQVTM and ANQGSEA. The V and J ends lost 7 bases and 4 bases respectively, with 16 bases between them. CDR3 sequence (DNA): TGCAGCGCCTCCCCAGGGGCTCGCACTGAAGCTTTCTTT. Amino acids: CSASPGARTEAFF.

The V call is TRBV25-1, the J call TRBJ1-1, with D unclear. This CDR3 comprises 14 residues. CDR1 MGHDK and CDR2 SYGVNS come from the germline V gene. Trimming left V 7 bases short and J 0 bases short, with 12 bases between. The CDR3 coding sequence is TGTGCCAGCAAGGCAGGAAGCATGAACACTGAAGCTTTCTTT. Its translation is CASKAGSMNTEAFF.

The rearrangement uses TRBV7-9 and TRBJ2-2, with 8 bases matching TRBD1. The V gene end was trimmed by 3 bases and the J gene end by 3 bases; junction bases not matched to a gene: 12. The CDR3 totals 18 residues. Germline CDR1 SEHNR, CDR2 FQNEAQ (reference sequence). The CDR3 bases are TGTGCCAGCAGCTTTACAGTCTCCCGGGACAGGTACACCGGGGAGCTGTTTTTT. Translation: CASSFTVSRDRYTGELFF.

This clone was counted only a few times. One junction end disagrees with the germline gene, perhaps due to a read error. The rearrangement links TRBV10-3 to TRBJ1-5; a weak D match, TRBD1 (6 bases). The CDR3 has 14 amino acids. Germline V gene sequence: CDR1 ENHRY, CDR2 SYGVKD. The CDR3 sequence: CASSPSTGYQPQHF. DNA of the CDR3: TGTGCCAGCAGTCCCTCGACAGGCTATCAGCCCCAGCATTTT.

The V call is TRBV27, the J call TRBJ1-1; 9 nucleotides align to TRBD1. Germline lookup yields CDR1 MNHEY and CDR2 SMNVEV (reference sequence). The CDR3 is 16 residues long. Germline trimming cut 5 bases from V and 5 bases from J; bases unmatched to any gene: 12. In nucleotides, the CDR3 is TGTGCCAGCAGTGCTGACCCGGGACAGGGCTGGACTGAAGCTTTCTTT. It codes for CASSADPGQGWTEAFF.